Listed here are 24 T cell receptor beta chains from one sample, sequenced in a study of blood T cells in healthy people across ages. Sample-barcoded 5' priming and a J-beta primer mix drove a second PCR of about 6 to 11 cycles. Via MiXCR, TCRdb re-called the 5' RACE reads, giving one row per CDR3 protein. The table records around 870,000 distinct CDR3 sequences, about 28% of them present only once. The specimen was blood. Every receptor here comes from a woman over 75 in good health.

This chain connects TRBV19 to TRBJ1-1; 8 bases are a match to TRBD1. J lost 5 bases, V lost 6 bases, and 8 bases had no gene match. CDR3 length: 14 amino acids. Germline loops: CDR1 LNHDA, CDR2 SQIVND (reference sequence). The CDR3 loop is CASSTWTGPTEAFF. In nucleotides, the CDR3 is TGTGCCAGTAGCACCTGGACAGGGCCAACTGAAGCTTTCTTT.

The rearrangement links TRBV2 to TRBJ1-1; 8 bases match TRBD1. Germline V gene data show CDR1 as SNHLY and CDR2 as FYNNEI. This CDR3 region has 13 residues. Trimming cost V 4 bases and J 6 bases; bases outside gene matches: 4. CDR3: CASSAQGAAEAFF. The CDR3 nucleotides are TGTGCCAGCAGTGCTCAGGGGGCGGCTGAAGCTTTCTTT.

This clonotype came up a few times. The chain joins TRBV6-2 or TRBV6-3 to TRBJ1-6; D unresolved. The germline CDR1 and CDR2 sequences are MNHEY and SVGEGT. The CDR3 has 17 residues. V lost 0 bases and J 7 bases, leaving 16 bases between the germline ends. This CDR3 reads CASSYSNIGQRNSPLHF. CDR3 in DNA: TGTGCCAGCAGTTACTCGAATATAGGCCAGAGAAATTCACCCCTCCACTTT.

This clonotype showed up many times. This chain joins TRBV5-6 and TRBJ2-7; D possibly corresponds to TRBD1 (6 bases). CDR3 length: 14 amino acids. The germline V gene has CDR1 SGHDT and CDR2 YYEEEE. V shed 2 bases and J shed 4 bases, with 13 bases lying between them. CDR3 sequence (DNA): TGTGCCAGCAGCTTTAACAGGGATCAATACGAGCAGTACTTC. Translating gives CASSFNRDQYEQYF.

The chain links TRBV5-1 to TRBJ2-3; 12 bases map to TRBD2. The germline CDR1 and CDR2 sequences are SGHRS and YFSETQ. J lost 4 bases, V lost 3 bases, and 3 bases had no gene match. The length of the CDR3 is 15 residues. CDR3 sequence: CASSSWTSGADTQYF. CDR3 nucleotides: TGCGCCAGCAGCTCCTGGACTAGCGGGGCAGATACGCAGTATTTT. Looking up the rest from reference TRBV5-1 and TRBJ2-3 gives the full variable domain: KAGVTQTPRYLIKTRGQQVTLSCSPISGHRSVSWYQQTPGQGLQFLFEYFSETQRNKGNFPGRFSGRQFSNSRSEMNVSTLELGDSALYLCASSSWTSGADTQYFGPGTRLTVL.

Ten or more counts support this clonotype. The chain combines TRBV7-2 with TRBJ2-4; 7 nucleotides agree with TRBD1. Germline loops: CDR1 SGHTA, CDR2 FQGNSA. The CDR3 extends over 17 amino acids. J lost 0 bases, V lost 5 bases, and 10 bases had no gene match. The CDR3 region is CASSPRDSLLAKNIQYF. CDR3 bases: TGTGCCAGCAGCCCCCGGGACAGCCTACTAGCCAAAAACATTCAGTACTTC.

This chain connects TRBV12-3 or TRBV12-4 to TRBJ1-2; D gene uncertain. The CDR3 consists of 13 residues. The V end lost 6 bases, the J end lost 4 bases, and 12 bases lay between the germline ends. Here the CDR3 DNA reads TGTGCCAGCAGGAGAGACGGCGTCTATGGCTACACCTTC. This sequence encodes CASRRDGVYGYTF.

This clonotype was seen repeatedly, ten times or more. The chain joins TRBV29-1 to TRBJ2-4, with TRBD2 matching 7 bases. After removal of 3 bases from V and 6 bases from J, the junction contained 5 bases not matched to a gene. This CDR3 is 13 amino acids long. The germline V gene has CDR1 SQVTM and CDR2 ANQGSEA. This CDR3 is CSVDLPGGNIQYF. For the CDR3, the DNA is TGCAGCGTTGACCTACCGGGGGGAAACATTCAGTACTTC.

The chain employs TRBV20-1 and TRBJ2-2, with TRBD1 matching 8 bases. V lost 5 bases, J lost 1 base, and 6 bases stayed unmatched. CDR1 and CDR2 from the germline V gene are DFQATT and SNEGSKA (reference sequence). CDR3 length: 15 residues. The CDR3 DNA is TGCAGTGCTGGCCGAGGACAGGGGAACACCGGGGAGCTGTTTTTT. Amino acids: CSAGRGQGNTGELFF.

The CDR3 sequence: CASSPQPGGNSPLHF. The DNA for the CDR3 is TGTGCCAGCTCACCACAGCCGGGAGGGAATTCACCCCTCCACTTT. The chain combines TRBV18 with TRBJ1-6; D unclear. Germline V gene data show CDR1 as KGHSH and CDR2 as LQKENI. Deletions cut 1 base from V and 7 bases from J, with 11 bases between. The CDR3 is 15 residues long.

A few counts support this clonotype. The chain is built from TRBV7-2 and TRBJ2-5; D is possibly TRBD2 (5 bases). The end of the DNA is better explained by TRBJ2-7, so the J call may be wrong. The CDR3 is 14 residues long. Germline CDR1 and CDR2: SGHTA and FQGNSA. Here the CDR3 DNA reads TGTGCCAGCAGCTTTGGTCGGGATTTGGGCGAGCAGTACTTC. Protein: CASSFGRDLGEQYF.

This clonotype appeared many times. The chain combines TRBV28 with TRBJ2-5; D unclear. Germline assignment: CDR1 MDHEN and CDR2 SYDVKM. This CDR3 region has 12 residues. V lost 5 bases and J lost 11, with 15 bases in between. The CDR3 DNA is TGTGCCAGCAGTCCCTTGGGGTCCACGCAGTACTTC. Protein product: CASSPLGSTQYF.

The chain uses TRBV6-2 or TRBV6-3 and TRBJ2-3; D is ambiguous. The germline gives CDR1 MNHEY, CDR2 SVGEGT. CDR3 length: 13 residues. Trimming left V 2 bases short and J 2 bases short, with 5 bases between. The CDR3 spells CASSYGFTDTQYF. DNA for the CDR3: TGTGCCAGCAGTTACGGCTTCACAGATACGCAGTATTTT.

A remark on this clonotype: A read error is possible here, since a much larger clone lies one base away. J is TRBJ1-4 and V is TRBV20-1; tentative D call: TRBD1 (6 bases). Trimming cost V 5 bases and J 10 bases, with 23 bases left between them. The length of the CDR3 is 15 residues. Germline assignment: CDR1 DFQATT and CDR2 SNEGSKA (reference sequence). The CDR3 protein is CSAASGAAKGGKLFF. The CDR3 DNA is TGCAGTGCTGCCTCTGGGGCGGCAAAAGGGGGAAAACTGTTTTTT.

V gene TRBV5-1 combines with J gene TRBJ1-1; a possible D gene is TRBD1 (6 bases). The length of the CDR3 is 14 residues. V dropped 3 bases and J dropped 7 bases, with 16 bases sitting between them. Germline V gene lookup returns CDR1 SGHRS and CDR2 YFSETQ. CDR3 bases: TGCGCCAGCAGCTGGGGACAAACTTTTAATGAAGCTTTCTTT. Protein: CASSWGQTFNEAFF.

The chain joins TRBV27 to TRBJ1-6; 10 bases align to TRBD1. Trimming removed 3 bases from V and 7 bases from J; junction bases left unmatched: 15. CDR1 MNHEY and CDR2 SMNVEV come from the germline V gene (reference sequence). The CDR3 sequence is 19 residues long. The CDR3 reads CASSFERGDRGSWNSPLHF. CDR3 DNA: TGTGCCAGCAGTTTTGAGAGGGGGGACAGGGGCTCCTGGAATTCACCCCTCCACTTT.

This clonotype was observed at least ten times. The genes are TRBV20-1 and TRBJ2-5; 9 positions match TRBD2. Trimming took 8 bases from V and 2 from J; bases not matched to a gene: 9. The CDR3 loop spans 14 amino acids. Germline V gene data show CDR1 as DFQATT and CDR2 as SNEGSKA (reference sequence). CDR3 in amino acids: CSSIAGAEQETQYF. The CDR3 DNA reads TGCAGTTCCATAGCGGGGGCAGAACAAGAGACCCAGTACTTC.

This clonotype was recorded many times. The J gene is TRBJ2-5, the V gene TRBV7-2; 9 nucleotides align to TRBD2. This CDR3 region has 16 residues. V trimming: 0 bases; J trimming: 6 bases; junction bases outside the gene matches: 8. CDR1 is SGHTA and CDR2 is FQGNSA in the germline V gene. Here the CDR3 DNA reads TGTGCCAGCAGCTTAGCGGGTAGCGGGGGCCTTCAGACCCAGTACTTC. Its translation: CASSLAGSGGLQTQYF. Based on the CDR3 plus reference TRBV7-2 and TRBJ2-5, the full variable domain is GAGVSQSPSNKVTEKGKDVELRCDPISGHTALYWYRQSLGQGLEFLIYFQGNSAPDKSGLPSDRFSAERTGGSVSTLTIQRTQQEDSAVYLCASSLAGSGGLQTQYFGPGTRLLVL.

This clonotype was seen ten or more times. This chain joins TRBV10-2 and TRBJ2-5; 14 nucleotides agree with TRBD2. V shed 10 bases, J shed 5 bases, and the junction held 12 bases outside the gene matches. This CDR3 is 16 amino acids long. The V gene's germline CDR1 is WSHSY and CDR2 SAAADI. CDR3 in amino acids: CAISRLAGGREETQYF. Here the CDR3 DNA reads TGCGCCATCTCCCGACTAGCGGGGGGGCGGGAGGAGACCCAGTACTTC.

This clonotype turned up a few times. In nucleotides, the CDR3 is TGTGCCAGCAGCTGGAAGAGGACAGGGAATACAGATACGCAGTATTTT. It is translated as CASSWKRTGNTDTQYF. The chain recombines TRBV7-7 with TRBJ2-3; TRBD1 matches at 8 bases. The ends lost 4 bases at V and 3 bases at J; junction bases unmatched: 9. The V gene's germline CDR1 is SSHAT and CDR2 FNYEAQ (reference sequence). The CDR3 spans 16 residues.

This clonotype has at least ten counts. The chain has TRBV6-6 and TRBJ1-2; TRBD1 aligns across 11 bases. The CDR3 totals 15 residues. CDR1 and CDR2 (germline): MNHNY, SVGAGI (reference sequence). J was trimmed by 8 bases and V by 2 bases; bases with no gene match: 7. The CDR3 reads CASSYTDRGRGGYTF. The CDR3, as DNA: TGTGCCAGCAGTTACACGGACAGGGGGCGCGGGGGCTACACCTTC.

This clonotype was picked up many times. The chain joins TRBV6-5 to TRBJ2-1; the D gene is possibly TRBD1 (6 bases). The CDR3 sequence is 17 residues long. The V end was cut by 8 bases, the J end by 7 bases, with 27 bases between. Germline-derived CDR1 and CDR2 are MNHEY and SVGAGI. The CDR3 region is CASVIGGRNPLLNEQFF. The DNA for the CDR3 is TGTGCCAGCGTTATTGGGGGCCGGAACCCTCTGTTAAATGAGCAGTTCTTC.

This clonotype showed up many times. The chain joins TRBV20-1 to TRBJ2-3; 7 nucleotides agree with TRBD2. CDR1 DFQATT and CDR2 SNEGSKA come from the germline V gene (reference sequence). This CDR3 contains 17 residues. The junction had 12 bases not matched to a gene; V was cut back by 3 bases and J by 0 bases. CDR3 residues: CSARAPGSSGSTDTQYF. The CDR3 nucleotides are TGCAGTGCTAGGGCCCCCGGTTCTAGCGGCAGCACAGATACGCAGTATTTT.

Concerning this clonotype itself: The DNA is left out, because the CDR3 cannot be placed on it with certainty; the CDR3 is given as TCRdb lists it. The chain recombines TRBV6-5 with TRBJ2-2; the table's D gene call, TRBD1, was not cross checked with the DNA. The CDR3 is 15 residues long, ends included. Germline assignment: CDR1 MNHEY and CDR2 SVGAGI. The CDR3 loop reads CASSYFAGGSGEPFF.